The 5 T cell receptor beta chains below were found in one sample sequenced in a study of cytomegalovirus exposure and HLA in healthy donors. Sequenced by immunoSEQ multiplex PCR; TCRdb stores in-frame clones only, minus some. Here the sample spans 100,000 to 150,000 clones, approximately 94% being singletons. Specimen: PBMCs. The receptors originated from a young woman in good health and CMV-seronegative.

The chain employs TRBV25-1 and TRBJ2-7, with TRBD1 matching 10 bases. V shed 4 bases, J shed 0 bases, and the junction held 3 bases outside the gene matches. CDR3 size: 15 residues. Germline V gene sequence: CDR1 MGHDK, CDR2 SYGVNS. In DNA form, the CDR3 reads TGTGCCAGCAGTGCGGACAGGGGGGACTCCTACGAGCAGTACTTC. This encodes CASSADRGDSYEQYF.

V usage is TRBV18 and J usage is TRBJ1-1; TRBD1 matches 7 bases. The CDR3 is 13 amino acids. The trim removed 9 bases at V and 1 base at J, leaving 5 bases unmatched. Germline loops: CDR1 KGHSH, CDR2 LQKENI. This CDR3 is CASHNRGNTEAFF. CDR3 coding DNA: TGTGCCAGTCATAACAGGGGGAACACTGAAGCTTTCTTT.

This CDR3 is CASSFRQGETQYF. The CDR3 coding sequence is TGTGCCAGCAGCTTCCGCCAGGGAGAGACCCAGTACTTC. V is TRBV5-6 and J is TRBJ2-5, with a tentative D call TRBD1 (5 bases). There are 13 residues in the CDR3. The germline V gene has CDR1 SGHDT and CDR2 YYEEEE. V lost 2 bases and J lost 4, with 9 bases in between.

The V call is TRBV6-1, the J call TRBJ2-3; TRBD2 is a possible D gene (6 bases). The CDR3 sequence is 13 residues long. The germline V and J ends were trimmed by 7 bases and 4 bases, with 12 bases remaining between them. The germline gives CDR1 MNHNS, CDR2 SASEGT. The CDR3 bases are TGTGCCAGCAACCGGGACTCCCCAGATACGCAGTATTTT. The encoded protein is CASNRDSPDTQYF.

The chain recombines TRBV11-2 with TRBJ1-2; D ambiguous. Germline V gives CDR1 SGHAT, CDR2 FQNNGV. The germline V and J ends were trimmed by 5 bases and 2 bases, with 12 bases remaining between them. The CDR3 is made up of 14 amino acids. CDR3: CASSVGGSNYGYTF. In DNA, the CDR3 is TGTGCCAGCAGCGTGGGAGGGTCCAACTATGGCTACACCTTC.